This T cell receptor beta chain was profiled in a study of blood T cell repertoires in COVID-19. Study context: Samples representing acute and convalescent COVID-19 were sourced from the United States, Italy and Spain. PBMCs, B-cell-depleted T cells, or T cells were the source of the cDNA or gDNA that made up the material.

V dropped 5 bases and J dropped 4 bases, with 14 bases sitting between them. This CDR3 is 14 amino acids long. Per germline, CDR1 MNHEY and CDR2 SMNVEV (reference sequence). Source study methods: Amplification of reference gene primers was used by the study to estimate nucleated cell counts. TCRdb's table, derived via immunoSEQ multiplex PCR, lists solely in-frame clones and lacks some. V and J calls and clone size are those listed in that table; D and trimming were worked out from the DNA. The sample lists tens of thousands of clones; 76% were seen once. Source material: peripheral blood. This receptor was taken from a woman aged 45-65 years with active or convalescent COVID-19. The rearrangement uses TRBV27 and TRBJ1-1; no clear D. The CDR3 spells CASSLPGSGTEAFF. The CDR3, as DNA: TGTGCCAGCAGTCTACCGGGGTCAGGCACTGAAGCTTTCTTT.